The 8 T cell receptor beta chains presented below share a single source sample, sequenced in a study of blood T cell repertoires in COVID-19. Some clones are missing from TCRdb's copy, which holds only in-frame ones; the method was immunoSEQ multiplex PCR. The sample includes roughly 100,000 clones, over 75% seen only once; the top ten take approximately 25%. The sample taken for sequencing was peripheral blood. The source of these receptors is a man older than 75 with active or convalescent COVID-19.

Written as DNA, the CDR3 is TGTGCCAGCAGTTTGACAGGGGGCGCCGGGAACTATGGCTACACCTTC. Translation gives CASSLTGGAGNYGYTF. The V call is TRBV28, the J call TRBJ1-2; 10 nucleotides line up with TRBD1. The CDR3 has 16 residues. The J segment lost 2 bases and the V segment lost 3 bases, leaving 6 bases of the junction unmatched. Germline V gene data show CDR1 as MDHEN and CDR2 as SYDVKM.

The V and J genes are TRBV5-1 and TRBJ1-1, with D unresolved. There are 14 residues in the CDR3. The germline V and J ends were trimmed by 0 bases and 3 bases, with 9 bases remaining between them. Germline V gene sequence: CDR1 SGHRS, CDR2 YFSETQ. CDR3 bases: TGCGCCAGCAGCTTGGGGCAGATTTACACTGAAGCTTTCTTT. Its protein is CASSLGQIYTEAFF.

The CDR3 is CASSRRQGRETQYF. In nucleotides, the CDR3 is TGTGCCAGCAGCCGCCGCCAGGGTAGAGAGACCCAGTACTTC. The chain employs TRBV6-5 and TRBJ2-5; perhaps TRBD1 as D (5 bases). Trimming left V 6 bases short and J 4 bases short, with 15 bases between. Germline CDR1 MNHEY, CDR2 SVGAGI. CDR3 length: 14 amino acids.

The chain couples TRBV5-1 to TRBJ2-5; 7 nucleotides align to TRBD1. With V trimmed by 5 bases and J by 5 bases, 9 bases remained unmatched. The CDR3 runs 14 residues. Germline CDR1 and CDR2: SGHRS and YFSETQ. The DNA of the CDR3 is TGCGCCAGCAGTGACAGGGCAGGGTTGGAGACCCAGTACTTC. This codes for CASSDRAGLETQYF.

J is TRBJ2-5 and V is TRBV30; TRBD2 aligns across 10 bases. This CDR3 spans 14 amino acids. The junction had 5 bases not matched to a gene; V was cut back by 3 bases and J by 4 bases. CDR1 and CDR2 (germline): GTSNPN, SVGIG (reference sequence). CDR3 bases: TGTGCCTGGAGGCAAGCGGGGGGGCGAGAGACCCAGTACTTC. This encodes CAWRQAGGRETQYF. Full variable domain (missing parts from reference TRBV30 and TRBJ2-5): SQTIHQWPATLVQPVGSPLSLECTVEGTSNPNLYWYRQAAGRGLQLLFYSVGIGQISSEVPQNLSASRPQDRQFILSSKKLLLSDSGFYLCAWRQAGGRETQYFGPGTRLLVL.

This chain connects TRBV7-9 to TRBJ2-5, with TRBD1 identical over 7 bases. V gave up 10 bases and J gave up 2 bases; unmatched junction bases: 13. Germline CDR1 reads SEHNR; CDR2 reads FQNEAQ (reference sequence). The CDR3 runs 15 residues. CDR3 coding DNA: TGTGCCACCTGTCTTGGGGACAGAATTCAAGAGACCCAGTACTTC. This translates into CATCLGDRIQETQYF.

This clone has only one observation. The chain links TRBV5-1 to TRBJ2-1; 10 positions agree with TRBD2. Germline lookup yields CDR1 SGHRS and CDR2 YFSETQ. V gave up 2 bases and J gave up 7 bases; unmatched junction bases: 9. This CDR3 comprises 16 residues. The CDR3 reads CASSFLAGVRGNEQFF. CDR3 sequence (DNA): TGCGCCAGCAGCTTCCTAGCGGGGGTCCGGGGGAATGAGCAGTTCTTC.

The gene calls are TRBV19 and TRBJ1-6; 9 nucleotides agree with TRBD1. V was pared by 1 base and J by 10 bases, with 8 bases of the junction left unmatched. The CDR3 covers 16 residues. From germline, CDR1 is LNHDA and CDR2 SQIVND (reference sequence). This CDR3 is CASSIAGDRVGSPLHF. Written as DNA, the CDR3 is TGTGCCAGTAGTATAGCTGGGGACAGGGTAGGCTCACCCCTCCACTTT. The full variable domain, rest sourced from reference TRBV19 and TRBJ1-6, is DGGITQSPKYLFRKEGQNVTLSCEQNLNHDAMYWYRQDPGQGLRLIYYSQIVNDFQKGDIAEGYSVSREKKESFPLTVTSAQKNPTAFYLCASSIAGDRVGSPLHFGNGTRLTVT.